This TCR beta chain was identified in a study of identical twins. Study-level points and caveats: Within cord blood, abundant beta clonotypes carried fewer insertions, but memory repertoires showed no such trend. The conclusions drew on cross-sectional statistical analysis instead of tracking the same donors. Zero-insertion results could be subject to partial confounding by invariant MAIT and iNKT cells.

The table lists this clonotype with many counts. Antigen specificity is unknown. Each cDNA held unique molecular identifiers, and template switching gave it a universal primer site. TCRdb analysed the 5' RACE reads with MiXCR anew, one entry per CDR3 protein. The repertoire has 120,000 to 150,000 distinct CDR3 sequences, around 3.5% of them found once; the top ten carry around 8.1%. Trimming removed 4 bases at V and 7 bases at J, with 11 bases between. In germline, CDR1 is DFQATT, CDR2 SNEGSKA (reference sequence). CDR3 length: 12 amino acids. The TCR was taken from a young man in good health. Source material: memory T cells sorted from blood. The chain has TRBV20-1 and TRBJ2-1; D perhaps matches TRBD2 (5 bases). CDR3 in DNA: TGCAGTGCTACCGAGGGCCTAAATGAGCAGTTCTTC. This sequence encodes CSATEGLNEQFF.